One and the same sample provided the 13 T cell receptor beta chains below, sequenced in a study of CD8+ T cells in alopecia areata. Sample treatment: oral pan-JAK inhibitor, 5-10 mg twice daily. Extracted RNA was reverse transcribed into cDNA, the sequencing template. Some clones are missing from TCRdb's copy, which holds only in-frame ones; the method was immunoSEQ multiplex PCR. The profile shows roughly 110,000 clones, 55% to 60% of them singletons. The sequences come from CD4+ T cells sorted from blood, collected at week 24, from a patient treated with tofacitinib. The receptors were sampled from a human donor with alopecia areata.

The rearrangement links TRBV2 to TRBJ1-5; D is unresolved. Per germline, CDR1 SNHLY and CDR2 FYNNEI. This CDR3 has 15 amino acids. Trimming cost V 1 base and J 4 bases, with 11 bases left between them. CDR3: CASSEVANINQPQHF. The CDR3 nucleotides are TGTGCCAGCAGTGAAGTCGCAAACATTAATCAGCCCCAGCATTTT.

The CDR3 DNA is TGTGCCAGTAGTATAGGCGTTGAAGGGGAGCAGTACTTC. It codes for CASSIGVEGEQYF. The chain couples TRBV19 to TRBJ2-7; D ambiguous. The germline CDR1 and CDR2 sequences are LNHDA and SQIVND (reference sequence). The CDR3 is 13 residues long. Trimming cost V 1 base and J 7 bases, with 11 bases left between them.

The CDR3 sequence is CASSYRANTGELFF. The CDR3 region has the DNA TGTGCCAGCAGTTACCGGGCTAACACCGGGGAGCTGTTTTTT. The chain combines TRBV6-5 with TRBJ2-2; D not resolved. CDR1 is MNHEY, CDR2 SVGAGI, per germline. The CDR3 extends over 14 amino acids. With 2 bases removed from V and 2 bases from J, the gap between germline ends came to 6 bases.

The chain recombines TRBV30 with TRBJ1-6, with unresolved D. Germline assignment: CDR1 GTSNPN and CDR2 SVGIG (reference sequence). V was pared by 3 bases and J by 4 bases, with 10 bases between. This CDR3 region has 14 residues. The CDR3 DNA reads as TGTGCCTGGAGGGAGGACGGTTATAATTCACCCCTCCACTTT. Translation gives CAWREDGYNSPLHF.

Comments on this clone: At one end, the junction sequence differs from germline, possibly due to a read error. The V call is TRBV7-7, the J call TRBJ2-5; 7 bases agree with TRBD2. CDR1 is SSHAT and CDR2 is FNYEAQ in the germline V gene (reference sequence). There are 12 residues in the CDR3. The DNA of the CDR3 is TGTGCTAGCAGCGGGGCTTGGGAGACCCAGTACTTC. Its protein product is CASSGAWETQYF.

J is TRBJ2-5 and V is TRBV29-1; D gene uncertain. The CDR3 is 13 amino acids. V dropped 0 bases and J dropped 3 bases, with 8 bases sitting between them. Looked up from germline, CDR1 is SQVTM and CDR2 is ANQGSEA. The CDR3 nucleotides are TGCAGCGTTGAAGAGCTCAACAAAGAGACCCAGTACTTC. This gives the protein CSVEELNKETQYF.

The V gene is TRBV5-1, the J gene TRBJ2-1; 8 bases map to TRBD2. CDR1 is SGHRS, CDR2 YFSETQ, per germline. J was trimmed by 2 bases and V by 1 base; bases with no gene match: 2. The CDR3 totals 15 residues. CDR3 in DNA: TGCGCCAGCAGCTTGAACGGGGGGGCCTACAATGAGCAGTTCTTC. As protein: CASSLNGGAYNEQFF.

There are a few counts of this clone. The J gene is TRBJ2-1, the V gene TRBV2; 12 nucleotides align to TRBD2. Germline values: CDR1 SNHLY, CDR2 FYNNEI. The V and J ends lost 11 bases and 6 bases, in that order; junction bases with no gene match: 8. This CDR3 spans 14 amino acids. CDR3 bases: TGTGCCTCCGTCGGACTAGCGGGGCGCAATGAGCAGTTCTTC. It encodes CASVGLAGRNEQFF.

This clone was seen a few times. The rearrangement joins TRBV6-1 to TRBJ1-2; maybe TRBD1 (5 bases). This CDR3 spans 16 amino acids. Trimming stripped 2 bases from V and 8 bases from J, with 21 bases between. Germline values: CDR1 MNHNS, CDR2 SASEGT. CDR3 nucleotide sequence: TGTGCCAGCAGTGAATCCTGGGCAGGGAGCCACCGGGGCTACACCTTC. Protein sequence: CASSESWAGSHRGYTF.

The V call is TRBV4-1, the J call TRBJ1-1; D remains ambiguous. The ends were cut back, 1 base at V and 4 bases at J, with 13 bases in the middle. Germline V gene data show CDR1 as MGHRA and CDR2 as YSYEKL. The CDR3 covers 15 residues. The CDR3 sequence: CASSQVLRMGTEAFF. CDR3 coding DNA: TGCGCCAGCAGCCAAGTGCTAAGGATGGGCACTGAAGCTTTCTTT.

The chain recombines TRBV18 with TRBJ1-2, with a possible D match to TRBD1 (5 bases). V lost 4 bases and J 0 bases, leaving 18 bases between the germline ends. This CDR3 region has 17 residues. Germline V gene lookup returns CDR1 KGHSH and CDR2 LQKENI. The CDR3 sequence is CASSLRDPSWANYGYTF. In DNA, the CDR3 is TGTGCCAGCTCACTCCGGGACCCCTCCTGGGCTAACTATGGCTACACCTTC.

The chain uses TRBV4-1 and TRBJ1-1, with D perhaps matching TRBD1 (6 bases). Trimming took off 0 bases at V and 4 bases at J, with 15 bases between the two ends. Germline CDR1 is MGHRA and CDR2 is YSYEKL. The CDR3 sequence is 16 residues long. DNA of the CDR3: TGCGCCAGCAGCCAAGAACGGAGGGGGGCTGGCACTGAAGCTTTCTTT. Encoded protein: CASSQERRGAGTEAFF.

CDR3 in DNA: TGTGCCAGCAGCAATTCCCGTGGGGACGGCTATGGCTACACCTTC. Its protein product is CASSNSRGDGYGYTF. This rearrangement joins TRBV13 to TRBJ1-2; D might be TRBD1 (5 bases). The germline V gene encodes CDR1 PRHDT and CDR2 FYEKMQ (reference sequence). The V end lost 5 bases, the J end lost 4 bases, and 17 bases lay between the germline ends. CDR3 length: 15 amino acids.